Below, one T cell receptor (beta chain) is given with its context. This sample stems from a study of blood T cell repertoires in COVID-19. Overall study: COVID-19 samples, acute and convalescent, were from the United States, Italy and Spain.

V dropped 3 bases and J dropped 9 bases, with 12 bases sitting between them. The CDR3 totals 14 residues. Per the germline V gene, CDR1 is LGHDT and CDR2 is YNNKEL (reference sequence). Per the authors' pipeline: Researchers report that nucleated cell counts were estimated from reference gene primer amplification. Assay: immunoSEQ multiplex PCR; the TCRdb copy retains only in-frame clones and omits some. From that table come the V and J calls and clone size; the DNA was used to work out D and trimming. The sample holds a few hundred thousand clones; around 80% are singletons and the top ten take approximately 4.5%.

The specimen sequenced was PBMCs or T cells enriched from blood (not recorded which). The chain joins TRBV3-1 (or the pseudogene TRBV3-2) to TRBJ1-6; D uncertain. This TCR was recovered from a young man with acute COVID-19. The CDR3 is CASSQGTRGSPLHF. Here the CDR3 DNA reads TGTGCCAGCAGCCAGGGCACACGGGGTTCACCCCTCCACTTT.